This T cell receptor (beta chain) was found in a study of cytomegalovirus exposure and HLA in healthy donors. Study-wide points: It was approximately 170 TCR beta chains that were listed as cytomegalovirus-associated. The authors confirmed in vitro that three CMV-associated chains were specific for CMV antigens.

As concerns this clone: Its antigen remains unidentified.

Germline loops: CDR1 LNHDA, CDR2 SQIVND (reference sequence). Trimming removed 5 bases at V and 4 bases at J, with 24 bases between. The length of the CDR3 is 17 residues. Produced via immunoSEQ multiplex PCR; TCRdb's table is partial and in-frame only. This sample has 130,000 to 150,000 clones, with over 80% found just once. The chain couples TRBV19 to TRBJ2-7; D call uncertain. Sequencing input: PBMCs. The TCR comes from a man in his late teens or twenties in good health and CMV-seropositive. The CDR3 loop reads CASSPWFGGAGTYEQYF. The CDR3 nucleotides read TGTGCCAGTAGTCCCTGGTTTGGCGGAGCTGGAACTTACGAGCAGTACTTC.